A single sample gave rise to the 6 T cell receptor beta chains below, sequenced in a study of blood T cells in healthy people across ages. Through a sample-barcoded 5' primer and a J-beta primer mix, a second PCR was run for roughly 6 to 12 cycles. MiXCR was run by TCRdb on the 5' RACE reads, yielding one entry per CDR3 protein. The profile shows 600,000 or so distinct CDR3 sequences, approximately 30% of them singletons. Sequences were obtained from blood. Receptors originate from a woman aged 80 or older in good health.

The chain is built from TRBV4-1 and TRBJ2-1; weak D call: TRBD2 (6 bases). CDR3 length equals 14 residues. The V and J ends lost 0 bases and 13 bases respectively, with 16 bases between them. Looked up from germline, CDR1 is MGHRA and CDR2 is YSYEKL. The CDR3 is CASSQDWPREEQFF. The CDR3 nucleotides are TGCGCCAGCAGCCAAGATTGGCCCAGGGAGGAACAGTTCTTC.

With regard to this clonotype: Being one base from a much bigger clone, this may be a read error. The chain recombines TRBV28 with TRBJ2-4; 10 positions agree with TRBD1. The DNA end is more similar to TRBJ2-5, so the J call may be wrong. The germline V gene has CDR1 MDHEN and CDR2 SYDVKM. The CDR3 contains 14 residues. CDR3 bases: TGTGCCAGCGGCTCGGGGACAGGGGAAGAGACCCAGTACTTC. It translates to CASGSGTGEETQYF.

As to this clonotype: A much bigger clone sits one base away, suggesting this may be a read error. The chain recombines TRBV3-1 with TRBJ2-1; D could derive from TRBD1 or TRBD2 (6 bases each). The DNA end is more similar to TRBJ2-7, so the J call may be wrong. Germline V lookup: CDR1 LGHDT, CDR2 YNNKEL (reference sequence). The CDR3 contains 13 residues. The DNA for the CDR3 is TGTGCCAGCAGCCCTCCCCGGGGGCATGAGCAGTACTTC. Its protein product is CASSPPRGHEQYF.

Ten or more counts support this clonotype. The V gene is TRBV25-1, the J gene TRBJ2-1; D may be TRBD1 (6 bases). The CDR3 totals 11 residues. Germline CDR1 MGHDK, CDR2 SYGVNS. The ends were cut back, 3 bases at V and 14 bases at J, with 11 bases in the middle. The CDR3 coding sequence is TGTGCCAGCAGTGAGGCACAGGGAAAGTTCTTC. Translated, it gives CASSEAQGKFF.

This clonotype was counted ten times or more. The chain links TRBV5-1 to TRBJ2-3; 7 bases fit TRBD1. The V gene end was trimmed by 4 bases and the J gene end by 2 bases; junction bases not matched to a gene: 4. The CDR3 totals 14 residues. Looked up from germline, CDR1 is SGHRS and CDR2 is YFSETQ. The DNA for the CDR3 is TGCGCCAGCAGCCCCGGACAGGCCACAGATACGCAGTATTTT. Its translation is CASSPGQATDTQYF.

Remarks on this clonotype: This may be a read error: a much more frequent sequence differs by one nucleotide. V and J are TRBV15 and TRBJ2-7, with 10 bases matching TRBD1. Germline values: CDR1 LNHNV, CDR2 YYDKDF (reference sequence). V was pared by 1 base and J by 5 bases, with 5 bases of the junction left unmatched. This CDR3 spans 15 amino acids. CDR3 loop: CATSRGGQGPDEQYF. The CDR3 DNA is TGTGCCACCAGCAGAGGGGGACAGGGGCCGGACGAGCAGTACTTC.